Following are 22 T cell receptor beta chains from one sample sequenced in a study of T cell clonality in common variable immunodeficiency. Profiling relied on immunoSEQ multiplex PCR, and the TCRdb table lists in-frame clones only, not all of them. This sample has tens of thousands of clones, each found more than once. The sample comprised peripheral blood mononuclear cells. The receptors were sampled from a person aged 18 to 70 in good health.

The table lists this clone with many counts. The sequenced fragment ends 3 residues before the CDR3 boundary, so the rest is inferred from the germline J gene. The chain has TRBV10-3 and TRBJ2-7; D uncertain. The germline V and J ends were trimmed by 8 bases and 5 bases, with 16 bases remaining between them. This CDR3 region has 13 residues. Germline V gene data show CDR1 as ENHRY and CDR2 as SYGVKD. CDR3 DNA (partial): TGTGCCATCGCTATCAGGAGTCGAAACGAG. Amino acids: CAIAIRSRNE. The whole CDR3 reads CAIAIRSRNEQYF.

In its sample, this clone was seen many times. The CDR3 is cut off 3 residues early in the read; its end comes from the germline J gene. The chain uses TRBV20-1 and TRBJ2-7, with 8 bases that match TRBD2. Trimming cost V 6 bases and J 5 bases; bases outside gene matches: 6. Germline V gene data show CDR1 as DFQATT and CDR2 as SNEGSKA (reference sequence). The CDR3 contains 12 residues. The CDR3 spells CSATRGGNEQYF. Partial CDR3 DNA: TGCAGTGCCACCCGGGGGGGAAACGAG.

This clone was seen ten or more times. The read ends 3 residues before the CDR3 terminus; that terminus is restored from the germline J gene. The chain links TRBV6-1 to TRBJ2-5, with D perhaps matching TRBD1 (6 bases). Germline values: CDR1 MNHNS, CDR2 SASEGT. The CDR3 runs to 16 residues. V lost 1 base to trimming and J lost 4 bases, with 16 bases between them. CDR3 in amino acids: CASSEGLGGVLETQYF. The sequenced CDR3 bases are TGTGCCAGCAGTGAAGGTTTAGGGGGTGTGCTAGAGACC.

This clone has at least ten counts. The missing CDR3 end, 3 residues past where the read stops, is filled in from the germline J gene. This chain uses TRBV20-1 with TRBJ2-7; 10 nucleotides line up with TRBD2. Germline assignment: CDR1 DFQATT and CDR2 SNEGSKA (reference sequence). V was pared by 3 bases and J by 0 bases, with 5 bases of the junction left unmatched. This CDR3 contains 15 residues. The sequenced part of the CDR3 DNA is TGCAGTGCTAGGAAACTAGCGGGGTTCTCCTACGAG. It is translated as CSARKLAGFSYE. The entire CDR3 sequence reads CSARKLAGFSYEQYF.

On this clone itself: The CDR3 is cut off 3 residues early in the read; its end comes from the germline J gene. This chain connects TRBV2 to TRBJ1-1; D uncertain. CDR1 and CDR2 (germline): SNHLY, FYNNEI. The CDR3 is 12 amino acids. The V gene lost 4 bases and the J gene lost 7 bases, with 10 bases spanning the gap. The CDR3 reads CASSVFTVEAFF. Incomplete CDR3 DNA: TGTGCCAGCAGTGTTTTTACAGTTGAA. The full variable domain, rest sourced from reference TRBV2 and TRBJ1-1, is EPEVTQTPSHQVTQMGQEVILRCVPISNHLYFYWYRQILGQKVEFLVSFYNNEISEKSEIFDDQFSVERPDGSNFTLKIRSTKLEDSAMYFCASSVFTVEAFFGQGTRLTVV.

This clone was detected ten times or more. The observed sequence ends 3 residues before the CDR3 terminus, with the missing tail filled in from the germline J gene. The rearrangement links TRBV6-2 or TRBV6-3 to TRBJ1-2; TRBD1 agrees at 9 bases. Germline V gene sequence: CDR1 MNHEY, CDR2 SVGEGT. This CDR3 has 15 amino acids. With V trimmed by 7 bases and J by 4 bases, 10 bases remained unmatched. CDR3 bases read: TGTGCCAGCACCGCGGGACAGGGAATAGTCTATGGC. Its protein is CASTAGQGIVYG. The CDR3, in full, reads CASTAGQGIVYGYTF.

This clone showed up many times. The read ends 3 residues before the CDR3 terminus; that terminus is restored from the germline J gene. The J gene is TRBJ1-5, the V gene TRBV7-2; 9 bases line up with TRBD1. The CDR3 is 14 residues long. CDR1 is SGHTA and CDR2 is FQGNSA in the germline V gene. Trimming at V came to 3 bases and at J to 6 bases, leaving 3 bases not matched to a gene. CDR3 region: CASSFPGQGQPQHF. The part of the CDR3 DNA that was read is TGTGCCAGCAGCTTTCCGGGACAGGGTCAGCCC. The full variable domain, with the rest looked up from reference TRBV7-2 and TRBJ1-5, is GAGVSQSPSNKVTEKGKDVELRCDPISGHTALYWYRQSLGQGLEFLIYFQGNSAPDKSGLPSDRFSAERTGGSVSTLTIQRTQQEDSAVYLCASSFPGQGQPQHFGDGTRLSIL.

A remark on this clone: The read terminates 3 residues ahead of where the CDR3 ends, so the germline J gene completes it. The chain combines TRBV7-8 with TRBJ2-2; 7 nucleotides align to TRBD2. This CDR3 has 13 residues. CDR1 is SGHVS and CDR2 is FQNEAQ in the germline V gene. CDR3 loop: CASGGRISEKLFF. The CDR3 bases that were read are TGTGCCAGCGGCGGGAGAATAAGCGAAAAG. Full variable domain (rest looked up from reference TRBV7-8 and TRBJ2-2): GAGVSQSPRYKVAKRGQDVALRCDPISGHVSLFWYQQALGQGPEFLTYFQNEAQLDKSGLPSDRFFAERPEGSVSTLKIQRTQQEDSAVYLCASGGRISEKLFFGEGSRLTVL.

This clone has at least ten counts. The CDR3 protein is CAWSVAGQGPYEQYF. CDR3 DNA (partial): TGTGCCTGGAGTGTGGCAGGACAGGGTCCCTACGAG. The chain couples TRBV30 to TRBJ2-7; 8 bases are shared with TRBD1. The CDR3 is cut off 3 residues early in the read; its end comes from the germline J gene. The CDR3 spans 15 residues. Germline lookup yields CDR1 GTSNPN and CDR2 SVGIG (reference sequence). Trimming removed 0 bases from V and 2 bases from J; junction bases left unmatched: 6.

This clone has at least ten counts. CDR3 DNA, as far as it was read: TGCGGAACAGGGAGCAATGAG. It yields the protein CGTGSNE. The full CDR3 is CGTGSNEQFF. The chain uses TRBV20-1 and TRBJ2-1, with a tentative D call TRBD1 (6 bases). From the germline J gene comes the end of the CDR3, since the read stops 3 residues before it. The germline CDR1 and CDR2 sequences are DFQATT and SNEGSKA (reference sequence). CDR3 length: 10 residues.

Many counts were recorded for this clone. The read ends 3 residues shy of where the CDR3 ends; the end is completed using the germline J gene. This chain joins TRBV5-1 and TRBJ1-2; D might be TRBD1 (6 bases). CDR3 length: 18 amino acids. The germline gives CDR1 SGHRS, CDR2 YFSETQ. V was cut by 2 bases and J by 2 bases, with 22 bases left in between. The CDR3 reads CASSFPDRPPQGNYGYTF. The sequenced CDR3 bases are TGCGCCAGCAGCTTCCCCGACAGGCCCCCCCAGGGGAACTATGGC.

This clone occurred many times. Coverage ceases 3 residues before the CDR3 finishes, and the germline J gene fills in the end. The V and J genes are TRBV7-2 and TRBJ2-5, with TRBD1 identical over 8 bases. Trimming took 3 bases from V and 5 from J; bases not matched to a gene: 8. In germline, CDR1 is SGHTA, CDR2 FQGNSA. The CDR3 extends over 15 amino acids. The CDR3 reads CASSFTPGQGETQYF. CDR3 DNA, as far as it was read: TGTGCCAGCAGCTTTACTCCCGGACAGGGTGAGACC.

This clone was seen a handful of times. The CDR3 is cut off 3 residues early in the read; its end comes from the germline J gene. The chain is built from TRBV19 and TRBJ2-3; 7 bases fit TRBD1. V shed 3 bases, J shed 3 bases, and the junction held 3 bases outside the gene matches. The length of the CDR3 is 14 residues. CDR1 and CDR2 from the germline V gene are LNHDA and SQIVND (reference sequence). CDR3 protein: CASSITGQTDTQYF. Incomplete CDR3 DNA: TGTGCCAGTAGTATTACGGGACAGACAGATACG.

This clone was observed many times. The read terminates 3 residues ahead of where the CDR3 ends, so the germline J gene completes it. The rearrangement links TRBV28 to TRBJ2-3, with a possible D match to TRBD1 (6 bases). Per the germline V gene, CDR1 is MDHEN and CDR2 is SYDVKM. Trimming shortened V by 5 bases and J by 6 bases, and 15 bases separated the two germline ends. CDR3 length: 14 residues. CDR3 bases read: TGTGCCAGCAGTCTCGACAGGCGAGGGGATACG. Translating it yields CASSLDRRGDT. The whole CDR3 protein reads CASSLDRRGDTQYF.

At least ten counts were recorded for this clone. Sequencing ends 3 residues short of the CDR3 end; the germline J gene provides the rest. This chain joins TRBV30 and TRBJ2-3; 7 nucleotides line up with TRBD2. The germline V gene encodes CDR1 GTSNPN and CDR2 SVGIG (reference sequence). V shed 0 bases, J shed 6 bases, and the junction held 9 bases outside the gene matches. This CDR3 region has 15 residues. The DNA read from the CDR3 is TGTGCCTGGAGTGTCGTAGTCGGGGGGAGGGATACG. Its protein product is CAWSVVVGGRDT. The complete CDR3 reads CAWSVVVGGRDTQYF.

At least ten counts were recorded for this clone. The read gets to within 3 residues of the CDR3 end, and the germline J gene fills in the rest. This chain links TRBV7-6 with TRBJ2-3; weak D call: TRBD2 (7 bases). V was shortened by 1 base and J by 1 base, with 12 bases between the two germline ends. Germline values: CDR1 SGHVS, CDR2 FNYEAQ. CDR3 length equals 16 residues. CDR3 bases read: TGTGCCAGCAGCTTAGAGGCGGGGGCGCGCACAGATACG. Translated, it gives CASSLEAGARTDT. The whole CDR3 reads CASSLEAGARTDTQYF.

This clone was seen repeatedly, ten times or more. The read ends 3 residues shy of where the CDR3 ends; the end is completed using the germline J gene. This sequence joins TRBV7-6 and TRBJ1-4; D perhaps matches TRBD1 (5 bases). Trimming removed 1 base at V and 6 bases at J, with 12 bases between. Germline CDR1 reads SGHVS; CDR2 reads FNYEAQ. The CDR3 covers 15 residues. Incomplete CDR3 DNA: TGTGCCAGCAGCTTAGTATCGGGGGGAGATGAAAAA. As protein: CASSLVSGGDEK. The full CDR3 protein reads CASSLVSGGDEKLFF. The full variable domain, with the rest looked up from reference TRBV7-6 and TRBJ1-4, is GAGVSQSPRYKVTKRGQDVALRCDPISGHVSLYWYRQALGQGPEFLTYFNYEAQQDKSGLPNDRFSAERPEGSISTLTIQRTEQRDSAMYRCASSLVSGGDEKLFFGSGTQLSVL.

This clone showed up just a few times. Read sequence stops 3 residues before the CDR3 end, and the germline J gene provides the missing end. V gene TRBV11-2 combines with J gene TRBJ2-3; D is undetermined. Per the germline V gene, CDR1 is SGHAT and CDR2 is FQNNGV. V lost 4 bases and J 2 bases, leaving 7 bases between the germline ends. CDR3 length equals 13 residues. The CDR3 here is CASSSRFTDTQYF. The part of the CDR3 DNA that was read is TGTGCCAGCAGCTCCAGATTCACAGATACG.

A note on this clone: Sequencing ends 3 residues short of the CDR3 end; the germline J gene provides the rest. The chain links TRBV10-2 to TRBJ2-7, with 9 bases fitting TRBD2. The CDR3 sequence is 15 residues long. CDR1 is WSHSY and CDR2 is SAAADI in the germline V gene. V lost 5 bases to trimming and J lost 6 bases; unmatched junction nucleotides: 11. This CDR3 reads CASSHPGLSGGEQYF. The part of the CDR3 DNA that was read is TGCGCCAGCAGTCACCCCGGGCTTAGCGGGGGCGAG.

This clone was counted ten times or more. CDR3 loop: CASSPRGATGELFF. CDR3 bases read: TGTGCCAGCAGCCCTCGCGGGGCCACCGGGGAG. The chain employs TRBV11-2 and TRBJ2-2; the D gene is possibly TRBD2 (6 bases). The read halts 3 residues ahead of the CDR3 end, with the missing end drawn from the germline J gene. Germline CDR1 SGHAT, CDR2 FQNNGV. The CDR3 totals 14 residues. The V and J ends lost 5 bases and 4 bases respectively, with 11 bases between them.

In regard to this clone: From the germline J gene comes the end of the CDR3, since the read stops 3 residues before it. V is TRBV20-1 and J is TRBJ2-7, with a weak D call TRBD2 (6 bases). In germline, CDR1 is DFQATT, CDR2 SNEGSKA (reference sequence). V lost 5 bases to trimming and J lost 1 base, with 18 bases between them. CDR3 length: 15 residues. The chain's CDR3 is CSALNAASDSYEQYF. The covered CDR3 bases are TGCAGTGCTCTGAATGCGGCTAGCGATTCCTACGAG.

This clone has ten or more counts. The sequenced fragment ends 3 residues before the CDR3 boundary, so the rest is inferred from the germline J gene. This rearrangement joins TRBV7-2 to TRBJ1-5, with 7 bases matching TRBD1. The CDR3 is 14 residues long. With V trimmed by 5 bases and J by 6 bases, 7 bases remained unmatched. CDR1 and CDR2 (germline): SGHTA, FQGNSA. The CDR3 sequence is CASSPRQGPQPQHF. CDR3 bases read: TGTGCCAGCAGCCCGCGACAGGGCCCTCAGCCC. The full variable domain, completed using reference TRBV7-2 and TRBJ1-5, is GAGVSQSPSNKVTEKGKDVELRCDPISGHTALYWYRQSLGQGLEFLIYFQGNSAPDKSGLPSDRFSAERTGGSVSTLTIQRTQQEDSAVYLCASSPRQGPQPQHFGDGTRLSIL.